A few counts support the clone carrying this TCR beta chain. Its antigen is not known. The CDR3 spans 13 residues. The germline gives CDR1 MNHNS, CDR2 SASEGT. Trimming cost V 5 bases and J 2 bases, with 9 bases left between them. This sample's TCRbeta library carried unique molecular identifier barcodes. TCRdb fed the PCR reads into MiXCR, producing one record per CDR3 protein. The sample consists of 600,000 or so distinct CDR3 sequences, more than 20% of them appearing once. The sample belongs to a study of T-cell reconstitution after alpha-beta-depleted transplantation in children. Study-wide findings and caveats: Two months or so post-transplant, alpha-beta T cells reportedly derived from several hundred expanded graft clones. Several patients had high TCRbeta diversity at day 60; it came from surviving recipient T cells and thymic progenitors.

V is TRBV6-1 and J is TRBJ1-1; D call uncertain. This receptor was taken from a boy in the first two years of life who had a stem cell transplant for acute myeloid leukemia, so the T cells may come from the graft donor. The sequencing used PBMCs, mostly from graft donor cells, collected 360 days after TCRalphabeta/CD19-depleted stem cell transplant. This CDR3 reads CASSKGFNTEAFF. The CDR3 DNA reads as TGTGCCAGCAGTAAGGGATTCAACACTGAAGCTTTCTTT.